Following are 25 T cell receptor beta chains from one sample sequenced in a study of cytomegalovirus exposure and HLA in healthy donors. The PCR ran on 60 Vbeta and 13 Jbeta primers. Sequencing used immunoSEQ multiplex PCR; TCRdb keeps in-frame clones, though not all of them. Of some 60,000 clones in the sample, 70% to 90% were seen once. The material sequenced was PBMCs. The receptors derive from a male donor in good health and CMV-seronegative.

This clone was observed a few times. This sequence joins TRBV9 and TRBJ2-2; D remains ambiguous. Per the germline V gene, CDR1 is SGDLS and CDR2 is YYNGEE. V was trimmed by 2 bases and J by 6 bases, leaving 8 bases between them. CDR3 size: 13 residues. DNA for the CDR3: TGTGCCAGCAGCGTCGGCGGTGCCGGGGAGCTGTTTTTT. Translated, it gives CASSVGGAGELFF.

The rearrangement joins TRBV30 to TRBJ1-2, with 9 bases aligning to TRBD1. The germline V gene has CDR1 GTSNPN and CDR2 SVGIG (reference sequence). The CDR3 spans 15 residues. V dropped 2 bases and J dropped 3; count of bases not matched to a gene: 7. The CDR3 nucleotides are TGTGCCTGGAGTCTAGGGGACAGGGATTACTATGGCTACACCTTC. Translated: CAWSLGDRDYYGYTF.

The chain is built from TRBV7-9 and TRBJ2-5; 9 nucleotides line up with TRBD2. The J call may be in error: the DNA end matches TRBJ2-7 better. The CDR3 spans 14 residues. Germline CDR1 reads SEHNR; CDR2 reads FQNEAQ (reference sequence). The CDR3 loop reads CASSRGGEGYEQYF. The CDR3 DNA is TGTGCCAGCAGCCGCGGGGGGGAGGGCTACGAGCAGTACTTC.

The CDR3, as DNA: TGCAGCGTTGCGCAAAATACAGGGTCCACTGAAGCTTTCTTT. It specifies CSVAQNTGSTEAFF. The V gene is TRBV29-1, the J gene TRBJ1-1; TRBD1 is a possible D gene (6 bases). CDR1 is SQVTM and CDR2 is ANQGSEA in the germline V gene. This CDR3 spans 14 amino acids. Trimming stripped 4 bases from V and 4 bases from J, with 16 bases between.

This chain joins TRBV5-1 and TRBJ1-5; D unresolved. Trimming shortened V by 0 bases and J by 0 bases, and 7 bases separated the two germline ends. The length of the CDR3 is 15 residues. The germline CDR1 and CDR2 sequences are SGHRS and YFSETQ. CDR3 DNA: TGCGCCAGCAGCTTGGACGGTAATAGCAATCAGCCCCAGCATTTT. As protein: CASSLDGNSNQPQHF.

The chain combines TRBV19 with TRBJ1-1; 7 nucleotides line up with TRBD1. Germline V gene lookup returns CDR1 LNHDA and CDR2 SQIVND (reference sequence). With V trimmed by 1 base and J by 1 base, 6 bases remained unmatched. The CDR3 is 16 residues long. The CDR3 DNA follows: TGTGCCAGTAGTATAGTTGCAGGGGGTAGGAACACTGAAGCTTTCTTT. This encodes CASSIVAGGRNTEAFF.

This rearrangement joins TRBV6-1 to TRBJ1-1; tentatively, D is TRBD1 (6 bases). Between the trimmed V and J ends, which lost 4 bases and 1 base, there was a span of 10 bases. Looked up from germline, CDR1 is MNHNS and CDR2 is SASEGT. The CDR3 contains 14 residues. The CDR3 protein is CASSVQTGNTEAFF. The CDR3 nucleotides read TGTGCCAGCAGTGTCCAGACAGGGAACACTGAAGCTTTCTTT.

The rearrangement links TRBV19 to TRBJ1-2, with no clear D. Germline V gives CDR1 LNHDA, CDR2 SQIVND (reference sequence). Trimming pared 8 bases from V and 8 bases from J, leaving 18 bases between. This CDR3 is 13 amino acids long. The CDR3 loop reads CASFSLVGSGYTF. The CDR3 region has the DNA TGTGCCAGTTTTTCTTTAGTAGGTAGCGGCTACACCTTC.

This clone turned up a few times. V usage is TRBV7-9 and J usage is TRBJ1-4; possibly TRBD1 for D (5 bases). Between the trimmed V and J ends, which lost 2 bases and 5 bases, there was a span of 12 bases. This CDR3 has 15 residues. Per the germline V gene, CDR1 is SEHNR and CDR2 is FQNEAQ (reference sequence). The CDR3 is CASSLPLDSNEKLFF. Written as DNA, the CDR3 is TGTGCCAGCAGCTTACCCCTTGACAGCAATGAAAAACTGTTTTTT.

Turning to this clone: Other DNA sequences from this sample encode an identical CDR3 as well. The V gene is TRBV9, the J gene TRBJ1-2; D is possibly TRBD1 (6 bases). This CDR3 is 13 amino acids long. Per germline, CDR1 SGDLS and CDR2 YYNGEE. The V gene lost 0 bases and the J gene lost 6 bases, with 9 bases spanning the gap. CDR3 loop: CASSVGEGDGYTF. CDR3 nucleotides: TGTGCCAGCAGCGTAGGGGAGGGGGATGGCTACACCTTC.

V gene TRBV9 combines with J gene TRBJ2-3, with D maybe TRBD2 (6 bases). Trimming shortened V by 0 bases and J by 6 bases, and 11 bases separated the two germline ends. This CDR3 spans 14 amino acids. CDR1 is SGDLS and CDR2 is YYNGEE in the germline V gene. The CDR3 DNA reads TGTGCCAGCAGCGTAGTAGGACGGGAGGATACGCAGTATTTT. Its protein product is CASSVVGREDTQYF.

The chain couples TRBV12-5 to TRBJ2-7, with D perhaps matching TRBD1 (6 bases). V lost 1 base and J 5 bases, leaving 6 bases between the germline ends. The CDR3 loop spans 12 amino acids. Germline V gene sequence: CDR1 LGHNT, CDR2 FRNRAP. The CDR3 DNA reads as TGTGCTAGTGGTTTGGGGACAGACGAGCAGTACTTC. This encodes CASGLGTDEQYF.

The CDR3 reads CASSPLREVQAKNEQFF. The CDR3 DNA follows: TGTGCCAGCAGTCCACTCAGGGAGGTTCAGGCTAAAAATGAGCAGTTCTTC. The V call is TRBV25-1, the J call TRBJ2-1, with D tentatively TRBD2 (6 bases). Germline V CDR1 and CDR2: MGHDK, SYGVNS. CDR3 length equals 17 residues. V lost 5 bases to trimming and J lost 7 bases, with 24 bases between them.

The genes are TRBV4-3 and TRBJ1-3; D is unclear. Germline loops: CDR1 LGHNA, CDR2 YSLEER. The CDR3 runs 15 residues. V was pared by 1 base and J by 1 base, with 8 bases between. The CDR3 DNA follows: TGCGCCAGCAGCCAAGGATCCGGGTCTGGAAACACCATATATTTT. Amino acid sequence: CASSQGSGSGNTIYF.

The genes are TRBV5-1 and TRBJ1-1, with 7 bases matching TRBD1. V dropped 2 bases and J dropped 4; count of bases not matched to a gene: 5. The CDR3 is 14 amino acids. In germline, CDR1 is SGHRS, CDR2 YFSETQ. The CDR3 region has the DNA TGCGCCAGCAGCTTTACAGGGGATTCCACTGAAGCTTTCTTT. This sequence encodes CASSFTGDSTEAFF.

The chain carries TRBV4-1 and TRBJ1-1; tentatively, D is TRBD1 (5 bases). Germline V gene data show CDR1 as MGHRA and CDR2 as YSYEKL. Between the trimmed V and J ends, which lost 1 base and 11 bases, there was a span of 11 bases. This CDR3 is built from 12 residues. CDR3 amino acids: CASSQARGIAFF. For the CDR3, the DNA is TGCGCCAGCAGCCAAGCGCGGGGGATCGCTTTCTTT.

The gene calls are TRBV23-1 and TRBJ2-7; D call uncertain. TRBV23-1 is an open reading frame, and its role is uncertain. CDR3 length equals 15 residues. Between the trimmed V and J ends, which lost 0 bases and 0 bases, there was a span of 9 bases. CDR3 sequence: CASSQSSVFSYEQYF. CDR3 nucleotide sequence: TGCGCCAGCAGTCAATCATCCGTTTTCTCCTACGAGCAGTACTTC.

This sequence joins TRBV7-9 and TRBJ2-2, with 12 positions matching TRBD2. The CDR3 has 16 amino acids. J lost 1 base, V lost 5 bases, and 2 bases had no gene match. In germline, CDR1 is SEHNR, CDR2 FQNEAQ (reference sequence). The CDR3 sequence: CASSRGLAGNTGELFF. The CDR3 DNA sequence: TGTGCCAGCAGCCGGGGACTAGCGGGGAACACCGGGGAGCTGTTTTTT.

This chain joins TRBV7-9 and TRBJ1-3; D might be TRBD1 (6 bases). CDR1 and CDR2 from the germline V gene are SEHNR and FQNEAQ (reference sequence). The V and J ends lost 5 bases and 6 bases respectively, with 14 bases between them. This CDR3 region has 14 residues. CDR3 sequence: CASSPGDLANTIYF. The CDR3 DNA follows: TGTGCCAGCAGCCCAGGGGACCTGGCAAACACCATATATTTT.

The chain combines TRBV2 with TRBJ1-1; TRBD1 aligns across 7 bases. The trim removed 4 bases at V and 0 bases at J, leaving 2 bases unmatched. Germline CDR1 is SNHLY and CDR2 is FYNNEI. CDR3 length equals 14 residues. The DNA for the CDR3 is TGTGCCAGCAGTGTCAGGGGGATGAACACTGAAGCTTTCTTT. This codes for CASSVRGMNTEAFF.

The chain links TRBV10-3 to TRBJ2-7, with 15 bases identical to TRBD2. Germline values: CDR1 ENHRY, CDR2 SYGVKD. The CDR3 runs to 14 residues. J gave up 4 bases and V 8 bases, and 3 bases lay outside the gene matches. The CDR3 nucleotides are TGTGCCATCGGGACTAGCGGGGGGATATACGAGCAGTACTTC. It specifies CAIGTSGGIYEQYF.

The rearrangement links TRBV6-6 to TRBJ1-2; perhaps TRBD1 as D (5 bases). Trimming pared 0 bases from V and 3 bases from J, leaving 14 bases between. Germline CDR1 MNHNY, CDR2 SVGAGI (reference sequence). This CDR3 is built from 16 residues. CDR3 sequence (DNA): TGTGCCAGCAGTTACTCCCCATGGGGGGGTGACTATGGCTACACCTTC. Amino acids: CASSYSPWGGDYGYTF.

The chain has TRBV6-1 and TRBJ1-5, with a possible D match to TRBD1 (5 bases). Trimming pared 3 bases from V and 10 bases from J, leaving 10 bases between. The CDR3 has 12 amino acids. The germline V gene has CDR1 MNHNS and CDR2 SASEGT. The CDR3 DNA sequence: TGTGCCAGCAGTGAGTGGAGGGACCCCCAGCATTTT. Its translation: CASSEWRDPQHF.

The chain couples TRBV14 to TRBJ2-1; TRBD2 is a possible D gene (6 bases). The ends were cut back, 1 base at V and 9 bases at J, with 10 bases in the middle. The V gene's germline CDR1 is SGHDN and CDR2 FVKESK. This CDR3 has 13 residues. As DNA, the CDR3 is TGTGCCAGCAGCCAAGTGCGGGGTATTGAGCAGTTCTTC. Translating it yields CASSQVRGIEQFF.

J is TRBJ1-2 and V is TRBV7-2, with TRBD1 as a possible D gene (5 bases). Trimming left V 0 bases short and J 8 bases short, with 16 bases between. Germline V lookup: CDR1 SGHTA, CDR2 FQGNSA. The CDR3 is made up of 15 amino acids. For the CDR3, the DNA is TGTGCCAGCAGCTTAGCAGATCAGGGTAGAGGAGGCTACACCTTC. The encoded protein is CASSLADQGRGGYTF. The variable domain in full, completed from reference TRBV7-2 and TRBJ1-2, reads GAGVSQSPSNKVTEKGKDVELRCDPISGHTALYWYRQSLGQGLEFLIYFQGNSAPDKSGLPSDRFSAERTGGSVSTLTIQRTQQEDSAVYLCASSLADQGRGGYTFGSGTRLTVV.